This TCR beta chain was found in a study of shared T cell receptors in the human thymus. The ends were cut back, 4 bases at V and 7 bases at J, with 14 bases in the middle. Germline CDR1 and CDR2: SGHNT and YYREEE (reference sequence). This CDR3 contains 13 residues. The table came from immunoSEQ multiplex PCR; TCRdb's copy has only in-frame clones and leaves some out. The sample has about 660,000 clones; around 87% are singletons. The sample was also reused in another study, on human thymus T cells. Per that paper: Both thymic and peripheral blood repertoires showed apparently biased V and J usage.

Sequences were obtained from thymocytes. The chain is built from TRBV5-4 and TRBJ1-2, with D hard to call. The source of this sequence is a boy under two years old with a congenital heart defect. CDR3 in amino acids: CASSLRSQSGYTF. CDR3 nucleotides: TGTGCCAGCAGCCTCCGGAGCCAAAGTGGCTACACCTTC.